A single sample gave rise to the 14 T cell receptor beta chains below, sequenced in a study of blood T cell repertoires in COVID-19. The data were produced by immunoSEQ multiplex PCR, yet TCRdb's version contains in-frame clones alone and is incomplete. Of roughly 110,000 clones listed, 84% are singletons. Sample: peripheral blood. These receptor sequences come from a human donor in a cohort sampled during active COVID-19.

The CDR3 bases are TGTGCCAGCAGGTTTAGGACAGGCACTGAAGCTTTCTTT. Its protein is CASRFRTGTEAFF. The chain is built from TRBV27 and TRBJ1-1, with 7 bases that match TRBD1. The CDR3 is made up of 13 amino acids. In germline, CDR1 is MNHEY, CDR2 SMNVEV (reference sequence). V was clipped by 6 bases and J by 4 bases; unmatched bases: 5.

The chain joins TRBV24-1 to TRBJ2-7; a possible D gene is TRBD1 (5 bases). CDR1 and CDR2 from the germline V gene are KGHDR and SFDVKD. CDR3 length equals 12 residues. V lost 9 bases and J 6 bases, leaving 14 bases between the germline ends. This CDR3 reads CATHPSGREQYV. Here the CDR3 DNA reads TGTGCCACCCACCCTTCAGGGCGCGAGCAGTACGTC.

The V and J genes are TRBV5-6 and TRBJ1-5; perhaps TRBD1 as D (6 bases). V dropped 3 bases and J dropped 0 bases, with 19 bases sitting between them. This CDR3 region has 18 residues. Germline CDR1 is SGHDT and CDR2 is YYEEEE. CDR3 in DNA: TGTGCCAGCAGCTCCGGGACAAACCGCTACATTAGCAATCAGCCCCAGCATTTT. Its protein product is CASSSGTNRYISNQPQHF.

The CDR3 reads CASSIGLAGYEQYF. CDR3 coding DNA: TGTGCCAGCAGTATCGGACTAGCGGGATACGAGCAGTACTTC. The gene calls are TRBV28 and TRBJ2-7; 12 nucleotides line up with TRBD2. The trim removed 5 bases at V and 4 bases at J, leaving 3 bases unmatched. This CDR3 spans 14 amino acids. Germline V gene data show CDR1 as MDHEN and CDR2 as SYDVKM. Combining the CDR3 with reference TRBV28 and TRBJ2-7 gives the whole variable domain DVKVTQSSRYLVKRTGEKVFLECVQDMDHENMFWYRQDPGLGLRLIYFSYDVKMKEKGDIPEGYSVSREKKERFSLILESASTNQTSMYLCASSIGLAGYEQYFGPGTRLTVT.

This chain uses TRBV4-3 with TRBJ1-3; no clear D. V lost 1 base, J lost 5 bases, and 18 bases lay in between. CDR1 is LGHNA and CDR2 is YSLEER in the germline V gene. The CDR3 is 17 amino acids. The CDR3 sequence: CASSQAPSQANRNTIYF. DNA of the CDR3: TGCGCCAGCAGCCAAGCTCCCAGCCAGGCCAACAGAAACACCATATATTTT.

The V and J genes are TRBV7-3 and TRBJ2-3, with no clear D. V lost 2 bases and J lost 2, with 11 bases in between. The CDR3 extends over 15 amino acids. Germline V gene data show CDR1 as SGHTA and CDR2 as FQGTGA. The CDR3 sequence: CASSLLGTFTDTQYF. Written as DNA, the CDR3 is TGTGCCAGCAGCTTATTGGGCACCTTCACAGATACGCAGTATTTT.

This chain connects TRBV5-1 to TRBJ2-3; a possible D gene is TRBD2 (6 bases). Germline V lookup: CDR1 SGHRS, CDR2 YFSETQ. Deletions cut 1 base from V and 1 base from J, with 10 bases between. This CDR3 is built from 15 residues. CDR3 DNA sequence: TGCGCCAGCAGCTTGATCGGGAGAGGCACAGATACGCAGTATTTT. It encodes CASSLIGRGTDTQYF.

V and J are TRBV2 and TRBJ1-2; the D is unclear. The germline gives CDR1 SNHLY, CDR2 FYNNEI. Trimming cost V 8 bases and J 4 bases, with 11 bases left between them. The CDR3 totals 12 residues. The CDR3 sequence is CASSSGSYGYTF. The DNA for the CDR3 is TGTGCCAGCTCCTCCGGGAGCTATGGCTACACCTTC.

The chain is built from TRBV7-9 and TRBJ1-1, with D unresolved. Trimming took off 5 bases at V and 4 bases at J, with 14 bases between the two ends. In germline, CDR1 is SEHNR, CDR2 FQNEAQ (reference sequence). This CDR3 contains 14 residues. Written as DNA, the CDR3 is TGTGCCAGCAGCCTCCGAGGAGGCGGCACTGAAGCTTTCTTT. Its protein product is CASSLRGGGTEAFF.

The rearrangement joins TRBV6-5 to TRBJ1-4; the D gene is possibly TRBD1 (6 bases). The CDR3 extends over 13 amino acids. Germline loops: CDR1 MNHEY, CDR2 SVGAGI. Deletions cut 6 bases from V and 6 bases from J, with 11 bases between. The CDR3 DNA follows: TGTGCCAGCAGGGACAGCCTCCATGAAAAACTGTTTTTT. It yields the protein CASRDSLHEKLFF.

The CDR3 protein is CASSQSGGGAEQYV. DNA for the CDR3: TGTGCCAGCAGTCAATCAGGAGGGGGCGCCGAGCAGTACGTC. The chain recombines TRBV3-1 (or the pseudogene TRBV3-2) with TRBJ2-7; possibly TRBD1 for D (7 bases). The V end was cut by 6 bases, the J end by 6 bases, with 18 bases between. The CDR3 runs 14 residues. The germline gives CDR1 LGHDT, CDR2 YNNKEL (reference sequence).

V is TRBV18 and J is TRBJ1-5; no firm D call. The germline CDR1 and CDR2 sequences are KGHSH and LQKENI. The CDR3 length is 14 residues. The V gene lost 3 bases and the J gene lost 3 bases, with 9 bases spanning the gap. CDR3 loop: CASSPSGDNQPQHF. The CDR3 nucleotides read TGTGCCAGCTCACCCAGCGGGGACAATCAGCCCCAGCATTTT.

DNA of the CDR3: TGCGCCAGCAGCCATTTCGAGCGGGACTACAATGAGCAGTTCTTC. Protein sequence: CASSHFERDYNEQFF. The J gene is TRBJ2-1, the V gene TRBV4-1, with 7 bases matching TRBD2. The CDR3 totals 15 residues. The V segment lost 3 bases and the J segment 3 bases; nucleotides outside the gene matches: 5. Germline loops: CDR1 MGHRA, CDR2 YSYEKL.

The chain joins TRBV6-5 to TRBJ1-2; TRBD1 is a possible D gene (6 bases). CDR1 is MNHEY and CDR2 is SVGAGI in the germline V gene. V lost 5 bases, J lost 4 bases, and 14 bases lay in between. The CDR3 loop spans 14 amino acids. For the CDR3, the DNA is TGTGCCAGCAGTACCGAGACAGGCCCCTATGGCTACACCTTC. Encoded protein: CASSTETGPYGYTF.